Sequencing of this T cell receptor (beta chain) was carried out in a study of T cell repertoires and HLA-DP antigens. The primer mix covered 54 TRBV segments and 13 TRBJ segments. Survey-resolution sequencing targeted around 58,000 T cell genomes in cultured samples. Profiling relied on immunoSEQ multiplex PCR, and the TCRdb table lists in-frame clones only, not all of them. Of approximately 400 clones in the sample, about 60% were seen once. The label indicates: CD137+ CD4 T cells sorted after culture with HeLa expressing allogeneic HLA-DP. Cells were stimulated with HeLa cells transduced with HLA-DPA1/DPB1, HLA-DM, invariant chain and CD80. HeLa cells expressing allogeneic DPB1 restimulated the approximately 15-day-expanded CD4+ cells for 20 to 25 h. After restimulation, CD137+ cells were bead-enriched to average purity approximately 95%. Purity of the untouched CD4+ T cells was approximately 98%.

J lost 4 bases, V lost 4 bases, and 7 bases had no gene match. CDR3 length equals 14 residues. The V gene's germline CDR1 is MNHNY and CDR2 SVGAGI (reference sequence). This chain connects TRBV6-6 to TRBJ2-7, with 7 bases aligning to TRBD1. Sample: alloreactive CD137+ CD4+ T cells from cultured PBMCs. As for subset: CD137+ CD4+ cells sorted after 24 h restimulation with the allogeneic HLA-DP-expressing HeLa cells. This TCR came from a man over 45 in good health and CMV-seronegative. CDR3 in amino acids: CASSWRQGPYEQYF. The DNA of the CDR3 is TGTGCCAGCAGTTGGCGACAGGGACCATACGAGCAGTACTTC.